The T cell receptor beta chain described here comes from a study of monozygotic twins with inflammatory bowel disease. The CDR3 is made up of 17 amino acids. Germline-derived CDR1 and CDR2 are SGHAT and FQNNGV. Every TCR library used approximately 3.5 ug of total RNA. Template switching incorporated UMIs with a 6-nucleotide sample barcode. Reprocessing the 5' RACE reads, TCRdb reports a single entry for every CDR3 protein and omits DNA. The sample has just over 300,000 distinct CDR3 sequences. As for this clonotype: Its antigen is undetermined.

Findings and limits, study-wide: Especially with disease activity, IBD patients shared fewer clonotypes with others than healthy twins did.

Input material: blood. The clonotype originates from a human donor with ulcerative colitis or Crohn's disease, or a healthy co-twin of an affected twin (not recorded which). This rearrangement joins TRBV11-2 to TRBJ1-6; TCRdb names TRBD1, which stays unverified in the absence of DNA. This CDR3 is CASRAGGVGQGYSPLHF.